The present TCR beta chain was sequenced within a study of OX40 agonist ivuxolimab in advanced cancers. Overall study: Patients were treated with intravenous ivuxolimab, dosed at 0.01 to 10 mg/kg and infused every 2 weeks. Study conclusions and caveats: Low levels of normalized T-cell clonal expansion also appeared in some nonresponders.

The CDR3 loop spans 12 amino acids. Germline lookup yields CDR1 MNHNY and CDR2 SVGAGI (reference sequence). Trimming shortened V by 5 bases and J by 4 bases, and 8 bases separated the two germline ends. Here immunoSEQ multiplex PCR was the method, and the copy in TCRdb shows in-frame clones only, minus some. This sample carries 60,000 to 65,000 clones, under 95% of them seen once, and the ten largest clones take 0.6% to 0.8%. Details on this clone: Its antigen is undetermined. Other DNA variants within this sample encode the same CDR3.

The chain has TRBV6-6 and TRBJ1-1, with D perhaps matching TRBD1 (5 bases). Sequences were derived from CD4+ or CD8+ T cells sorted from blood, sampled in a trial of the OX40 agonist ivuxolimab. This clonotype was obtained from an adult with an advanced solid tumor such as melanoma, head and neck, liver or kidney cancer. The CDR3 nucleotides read TGTGCCAGCAGTCCTACAGGCACTGAAGCTTTCTTT. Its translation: CASSPTGTEAFF.